This T cell receptor (beta chain) was captured by sequencing in a study of blood T cells in healthy people across ages. Study-wide results and caveats: Diversity was higher, and naive CD4+ cells more numerous, in long-lived donors than in aged donors.

This clonotype has ten or more counts. The antigen is unknown. Alongside a J-beta primer mix, a sample-barcoded 5' primer served in a second PCR lasting about 7 to 11 cycles. Via MiXCR, TCRdb re-called the 5' RACE reads, giving one row per CDR3 protein. The data hold 850,000 to 950,000 distinct CDR3 sequences, with roughly 26% observed a single time. Around 9 milliliters of peripheral blood were drawn from each donor into EDTA-treated tubes. Researchers report isolating at least 7 million PBMCs per sample. The TCR comes from a woman of 80 years or more in good health. Sequencing was done on a sample of blood.

CDR3 region: CASSEDRPAYEQYF. The CDR3 DNA sequence: TGTGCCAGCAGCGAGGACAGGCCTGCCTACGAGCAGTACTTC. This chain uses TRBV7-2 with TRBJ2-7, with 7 bases matching TRBD1. The CDR3 covers 14 residues. Germline loops: CDR1 SGHTA, CDR2 FQGNSA. Losses at the gene ends were 5 bases for V and 2 bases for J; bases not matched to a gene: 6. The variable domain in full, completed from reference TRBV7-2 and TRBJ2-7, reads GAGVSQSPSNKVTEKGKDVELRCDPISGHTALYWYRQSLGQGLEFLIYFQGNSAPDKSGLPSDRFSAERTGGSVSTLTIQRTQQEDSAVYLCASSEDRPAYEQYFGPGTRLTVT.